One sample yielded the 29 T cell receptor beta chains listed below, sequenced in a study of identifying expanded T cells in peripheral blood. Measured with immunoSEQ multiplex PCR; TCRdb has only the in-frame clones, and not every one. The sample has roughly 100,000 clones, 88% seen once. Sequences were obtained from blood. All receptors come from a person aged 18-70 years in good health.

The chain has TRBV2 and TRBJ2-1; D call uncertain. This CDR3 comprises 15 residues. Trimming stripped 2 bases from V and 7 bases from J, with 15 bases between. The germline CDR1 and CDR2 sequences are SNHLY and FYNNEI. The CDR3 here is CASSEQDHRDNEQFF. The CDR3 DNA follows: TGTGCCAGCAGTGAACAGGACCATCGAGATAATGAGCAGTTCTTC.

This sequence joins TRBV6-6 and TRBJ2-2, with 9 bases that match TRBD1. Germline trimming cut 8 bases from V and 6 bases from J; bases unmatched to any gene: 7. The CDR3 runs 14 residues. From germline, CDR1 is MNHNY and CDR2 SVGAGI (reference sequence). The CDR3, as DNA: TGTGCCAGCCGGGTGGGACAGGGATCCGGGGAGCTGTTTTTT. This translates into CASRVGQGSGELFF.

This clone was observed once. The chain recombines TRBV2 with TRBJ1-1, with D possibly TRBD1 on 5 matching bases. In germline, CDR1 is SNHLY, CDR2 FYNNEI. This CDR3 is built from 13 residues. Trimming cost V 6 bases and J 3 bases, with 11 bases left between them. This chain's CDR3 is CASRDIEDTEAFF. As DNA, the CDR3 is TGTGCCAGCAGGGACATTGAAGACACTGAAGCTTTCTTT.

The V call is TRBV5-5, the J call TRBJ2-7; a weak D match, TRBD1 (5 bases). Germline V gene data show CDR1 as SGHKS and CDR2 as YYEKEE (reference sequence). The V and J ends lost 0 bases and 0 bases respectively, with 13 bases between them. CDR3 size: 16 residues. CDR3 nucleotides: TGTGCCAGCAGCTTGGTTTTGCCTAGGGGCTCCTACGAGCAGTACTTC. This translates into CASSLVLPRGSYEQYF.

J is TRBJ2-2 and V is TRBV29-1; 10 bases map to TRBD1. The germline V gene has CDR1 SQVTM and CDR2 ANQGSEA. V was clipped by 7 bases and J by 1 base; unmatched bases: 3. This CDR3 is built from 14 residues. CDR3 amino acids: CSGGDRGNTGELFF. CDR3 nucleotides: TGCAGCGGTGGGGACAGGGGGAACACCGGGGAGCTGTTTTTT.

The rearrangement uses TRBV27 and TRBJ2-2, with 9 bases lining up with TRBD1. Germline loops: CDR1 MNHEY, CDR2 SMNVEV (reference sequence). The CDR3 consists of 15 residues. J lost 5 bases, V lost 1 base, and 2 bases had no gene match. CDR3: CASSLWTGVTGELFF. CDR3 DNA: TGTGCCAGCAGTTTATGGACAGGGGTGACCGGGGAGCTGTTTTTT.

This clone was picked up one time. This chain joins TRBV7-8 and TRBJ2-1; 10 positions agree with TRBD2. Germline CDR1 and CDR2: SGHVS and FQNEAQ. The CDR3 has 14 amino acids. Trimming at V came to 1 base and at J to 10 bases, leaving 4 bases not matched to a gene. CDR3 in amino acids: CASSLGGTSAEQFF. CDR3 coding DNA: TGTGCCAGCAGCTTAGGAGGGACTAGCGCCGAGCAGTTCTTC.

The chain is built from TRBV5-1 and TRBJ1-1; 9 bases agree with TRBD1. Germline loops: CDR1 SGHRS, CDR2 YFSETQ. The CDR3 length is 15 residues. Germline trimming cut 4 bases from V and 1 base from J; bases unmatched to any gene: 5. The DNA of the CDR3 is TGCGCCAGCAGCCCGGGACAGGGCTCGAACACTGAAGCTTTCTTT. The encoded protein is CASSPGQGSNTEAFF.

This chain links TRBV7-3 with TRBJ2-2; 14 bases match TRBD2. Looked up from germline, CDR1 is SGHTA and CDR2 is FQGTGA. The CDR3 spans 15 residues. After removal of 5 bases from V and 5 bases from J, the junction contained 1 base not matched to a gene. The CDR3 loop is CASSGLAGGTGELFF. The CDR3, as DNA: TGTGCCAGCAGCGGACTAGCGGGAGGTACCGGGGAGCTGTTTTTT. Full variable domain (missing parts from reference TRBV7-3 and TRBJ2-2): GAGVSQTPSNKVTEKGKYVELRCDPISGHTALYWYRQSLGQGPEFLIYFQGTGAADDSGLPNDRFFAVRPEGSVSTLKIQRTERGDSAVYLCASSGLAGGTGELFFGEGSRLTVL.

The rearrangement joins TRBV29-1 to TRBJ2-1; 11 bases line up with TRBD2. Germline V gives CDR1 SQVTM, CDR2 ANQGSEA. V shed 4 bases and J 7 bases; nucleotides not matched to a gene: 6. The CDR3 is 14 amino acids. CDR3 nucleotide sequence: TGCAGCGTTGGATCACTAGCGGGAGCTAATGAGCAGTTCTTC. Protein sequence: CSVGSLAGANEQFF.

The chain has TRBV11-2 and TRBJ1-4, with unresolved D. V was trimmed by 9 bases and J by 8 bases, leaving 16 bases between them. Per the germline V gene, CDR1 is SGHAT and CDR2 is FQNNGV. This CDR3 is 13 amino acids long. CDR3 coding DNA: TGTGCCAGTACCCTCGACCTGGGAGAAAAACTGTTTTTT. Encoded protein: CASTLDLGEKLFF.

Regarding this clone: This CDR3 is also generated by other DNA sequences in the sample. The chain couples TRBV28 to TRBJ2-7; no definite D call. This CDR3 spans 11 amino acids. Looked up from germline, CDR1 is MDHEN and CDR2 is SYDVKM. V shed 3 bases and J shed 4 bases, with 4 bases lying between them. In DNA form, the CDR3 reads TGTGCCAGCAGTTTGAGGTACGAGCAGTACTTC. Translating it yields CASSLRYEQYF.

This chain uses TRBV5-1 with TRBJ2-7; D possibly corresponds to TRBD2 (5 bases). The CDR3 covers 17 residues. Germline V gene data show CDR1 as SGHRS and CDR2 as YFSETQ. Trimming removed 2 bases from V and 4 bases from J, with 22 bases in between. The CDR3 protein is CASSFLLSGIKGYEQYF. As DNA, the CDR3 is TGCGCCAGCAGCTTTTTGTTATCGGGGATAAAAGGTTACGAGCAGTACTTC. The whole variable domain, filled in from reference TRBV5-1 and TRBJ2-7, reads KAGVTQTPRYLIKTRGQQVTLSCSPISGHRSVSWYQQTPGQGLQFLFEYFSETQRNKGNFPGRFSGRQFSNSRSEMNVSTLELGDSALYLCASSFLLSGIKGYEQYFGPGTRLTVT.

The V call is TRBV14, the J call TRBJ2-1; 14 bases match TRBD2. This CDR3 contains 12 residues. Germline V gene lookup returns CDR1 SGHDN and CDR2 FVKESK. The V gene end was trimmed by 10 bases and the J gene end by 10 bases; junction bases not matched to a gene: 3. CDR3 nucleotide sequence: TGTGCCACGGGACTAGCGGGAGTCGAGCAGTTCTTC. It translates to CATGLAGVEQFF.

The rearrangement joins TRBV28 to TRBJ2-7; TRBD2 agrees at 10 bases. Germline lookup yields CDR1 MDHEN and CDR2 SYDVKM. The V gene end was trimmed by 5 bases and the J gene end by 3 bases; junction bases not matched to a gene: 7. The CDR3 has 15 residues. CDR3 protein: CASSQAGGPLYEQYF. For the CDR3, the DNA is TGTGCCAGCAGTCAAGCGGGAGGGCCTCTCTACGAGCAGTACTTC. Full variable domain (rest looked up from reference TRBV28 and TRBJ2-7): DVKVTQSSRYLVKRTGEKVFLECVQDMDHENMFWYRQDPGLGLRLIYFSYDVKMKEKGDIPEGYSVSREKKERFSLILESASTNQTSMYLCASSQAGGPLYEQYFGPGTRLTVT.

This chain links TRBV6-5 with TRBJ1-5; D gene uncertain. With 6 bases removed from V and 3 bases from J, the gap between germline ends came to 15 bases. Germline V gene lookup returns CDR1 MNHEY and CDR2 SVGAGI. The CDR3 totals 15 residues. The CDR3 DNA follows: TGTGCCAGCAGCGACCTTGGACGGATCAATCAGCCCCAGCATTTT. Translated: CASSDLGRINQPQHF.

Here the CDR3 DNA reads TGTGCCAGCAGCTTAGGTGAGGTTTCCTACGAGCAGTACTTC. It codes for CASSLGEVSYEQYF. This sequence joins TRBV7-9 and TRBJ2-7; D unresolved. Trimming stripped 1 base from V and 1 base from J, with 8 bases between. CDR1 and CDR2 from the germline V gene are SEHNR and FQNEAQ (reference sequence). CDR3 length: 14 amino acids.

The V call is TRBV4-2, the J call TRBJ1-1, with D maybe TRBD1 (5 bases). Per germline, CDR1 LGHNA and CDR2 YNFKEQ. The V end was cut by 0 bases, the J end by 8 bases, with 16 bases between. This CDR3 is built from 15 residues. The CDR3 protein is CASSQEMTGPIEAFF. The DNA of the CDR3 is TGTGCCAGCAGCCAAGAAATGACGGGGCCGATAGAAGCTTTCTTT.

The V and J genes are TRBV2 and TRBJ2-5, with 9 bases aligning to TRBD1. The CDR3 covers 14 residues. Trimming removed 6 bases from V and 5 bases from J; junction bases left unmatched: 7. Germline loops: CDR1 SNHLY, CDR2 FYNNEI. The CDR3 region has the DNA TGTGCCAGCAGGGGGAGGACAGGGGACGAGACCCAGTACTTC. It translates to CASRGRTGDETQYF.

This clone was seen only a few times. CDR3 in DNA: TGTGCCAGTAGAAACACCGGGGAGCTGTTTTTT. Encoded protein: CASRNTGELFF. The J gene is TRBJ2-2, the V gene TRBV19, with D hard to call. The V gene's germline CDR1 is LNHDA and CDR2 SQIVND (reference sequence). V was clipped by 6 bases and J by 2 bases, with 1 base between them. This CDR3 contains 11 residues. The full variable domain, completed using reference TRBV19 and TRBJ2-2, is DGGITQSPKYLFRKEGQNVTLSCEQNLNHDAMYWYRQDPGQGLRLIYYSQIVNDFQKGDIAEGYSVSREKKESFPLTVTSAQKNPTAFYLCASRNTGELFFGEGSRLTVL.

This chain connects TRBV5-1 to TRBJ2-1, with a possible D match to TRBD1 (5 bases). Germline V gene sequence: CDR1 SGHRS, CDR2 YFSETQ. The length of the CDR3 is 12 residues. V was shortened by 4 bases and J by 9 bases, with 11 bases between the two germline ends. CDR3 amino acids: CASSRTRGEQFF. The CDR3, as DNA: TGCGCCAGCAGCCGTACAAGGGGTGAGCAGTTCTTC. Using reference TRBV5-1 and TRBJ2-1 for the parts outside the CDR3, the full variable domain is KAGVTQTPRYLIKTRGQQVTLSCSPISGHRSVSWYQQTPGQGLQFLFEYFSETQRNKGNFPGRFSGRQFSNSRSEMNVSTLELGDSALYLCASSRTRGEQFFGPGTRLTVL.

The chain couples TRBV6-5 to TRBJ1-5, with D perhaps TRBD1 (5 bases). The CDR3 length is 15 residues. Germline-derived CDR1 and CDR2 are MNHEY and SVGAGI. The V and J ends lost 4 bases and 4 bases respectively, with 14 bases between them. CDR3: CASSLQGAKNQPQHF. The DNA for the CDR3 is TGTGCCAGCAGTTTACAAGGGGCCAAAAATCAGCCCCAGCATTTT.

The chain combines TRBV6-5 with TRBJ2-7; possible D gene TRBD1, 7 bases. The CDR3 totals 13 residues. The germline CDR1 and CDR2 sequences are MNHEY and SVGAGI. Trimming cost V 6 bases and J 4 bases, with 13 bases left between them. CDR3 sequence: CASRLTGTYEQYF. As DNA, the CDR3 is TGTGCCAGCAGACTGACAGGGACTTACGAGCAGTACTTC.

The V and J genes are TRBV19 and TRBJ2-1; 10 bases are shared with TRBD2. J was trimmed by 4 bases and V by 5 bases; bases with no gene match: 17. This CDR3 has 19 amino acids. Germline V lookup: CDR1 LNHDA, CDR2 SQIVND (reference sequence). The CDR3, as DNA: TGTGCCAGTAGTCCGAGAGCGGGAGGGCCGCAACTTCGATACAATGAGCAGTTCTTC. It codes for CASSPRAGGPQLRYNEQFF.

The rearrangement joins TRBV5-1 to TRBJ2-5; the D is unclear. Germline V lookup: CDR1 SGHRS, CDR2 YFSETQ. The CDR3 loop spans 12 amino acids. The V gene lost 3 bases and the J gene lost 4 bases, with 7 bases spanning the gap. As DNA, the CDR3 is TGCGCCAGCAGCTCCGACCCAGAGACCCAGTACTTC. It codes for CASSSDPETQYF.

This chain connects TRBV2 to TRBJ2-6; no clear D gene. Germline CDR1 reads SNHLY; CDR2 reads FYNNEI. This CDR3 is 14 amino acids long. Trimming took off 7 bases at V and 0 bases at J, with 7 bases between the two ends. The CDR3 reads CASNSGSGANVLTF. For the CDR3, the DNA is TGTGCCAGCAATTCGGGCTCTGGGGCCAACGTCCTGACTTTC.

V usage is TRBV7-2 and J usage is TRBJ2-7, with 9 bases matching TRBD2. The CDR3 runs 17 residues. V gave up 0 bases and J gave up 1 base; unmatched junction bases: 7. Per the germline V gene, CDR1 is SGHTA and CDR2 is FQGNSA. The DNA of the CDR3 is TGTGCCAGCAGCTTAGCGCTCCTAGCGGGACTGTCCTACGAGCAGTACTTC. This codes for CASSLALLAGLSYEQYF. Using reference TRBV7-2 and TRBJ2-7 for the parts outside the CDR3, the full variable domain is GAGVSQSPSNKVTEKGKDVELRCDPISGHTALYWYRQSLGQGLEFLIYFQGNSAPDKSGLPSDRFSAERTGGSVSTLTIQRTQQEDSAVYLCASSLALLAGLSYEQYFGPGTRLTVT.

The chain links TRBV2 to TRBJ1-5; TRBD1 aligns across 8 bases. With V trimmed by 6 bases and J by 2 bases, 9 bases remained unmatched. The germline V gene encodes CDR1 SNHLY and CDR2 FYNNEI. CDR3 length equals 16 residues. The chain's CDR3 is CASSSQGGNGNQPQHF. The CDR3 bases are TGTGCCAGCAGCTCACAGGGGGGAAATGGCAATCAGCCCCAGCATTTT.

The J gene is TRBJ2-3, the V gene TRBV5-1, with TRBD2 identical over 9 bases. Germline values: CDR1 SGHRS, CDR2 YFSETQ. The ends lost 2 bases at V and 6 bases at J; junction bases unmatched: 7. This CDR3 has 15 residues. CDR3 DNA: TGCGCCAGCAGCTTTAGCGGGGGTAAATGGGATACGCAGTATTTT. Translated, it gives CASSFSGGKWDTQYF. Complete variable domain (other parts from reference TRBV5-1 and TRBJ2-3): KAGVTQTPRYLIKTRGQQVTLSCSPISGHRSVSWYQQTPGQGLQFLFEYFSETQRNKGNFPGRFSGRQFSNSRSEMNVSTLELGDSALYLCASSFSGGKWDTQYFGPGTRLTVL.